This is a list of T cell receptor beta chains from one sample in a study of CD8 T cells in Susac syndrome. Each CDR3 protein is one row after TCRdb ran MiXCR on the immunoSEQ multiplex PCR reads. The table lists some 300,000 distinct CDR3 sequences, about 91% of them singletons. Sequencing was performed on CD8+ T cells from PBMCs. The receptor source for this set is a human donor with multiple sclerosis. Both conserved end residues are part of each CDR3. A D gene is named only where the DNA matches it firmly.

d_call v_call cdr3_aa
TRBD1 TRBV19 CASSEWDSSSTDTQYF
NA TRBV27 CASSFVGNNEQFF
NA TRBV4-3 CASSQDFTSLYEQYF
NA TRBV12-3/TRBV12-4 CASSFFRGSEKLFF
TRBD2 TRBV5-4 CASSAGGNEQFF
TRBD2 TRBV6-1 CASTHGGLAGGIDTGELFF
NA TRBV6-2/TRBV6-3 CASGQAALSSYEQYF
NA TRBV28 CASSWGPWSSYEQYF
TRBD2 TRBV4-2 CASSPKIMSSGRAEDNEQFF
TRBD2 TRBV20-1 CSARDLRRPTSGRNTGELFF
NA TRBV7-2 CASSLPGGYLGQFF
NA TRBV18 CASSPRGPGENTEAFF
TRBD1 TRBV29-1 CSVEWQGATEAFF